What follows describes a single TCR beta chain. Trimming took 10 bases from V and 5 from J; bases not matched to a gene: 10. This CDR3 comprises 15 residues. The sample's time point: newly diagnosed, previously untreated cHL patient sample. Purification of CD4+ T cells from thawed PBMCs was performed via magnetic negative selection. TCRdb's copy holds only in-frame clones and misses some; the assay was immunoSEQ multiplex PCR. This sample yields several thousand clones, of which around 84% are seen a single time; around 2.5% belongs to the top ten. This sample is drawn from a study of PD-1 blockade in classical Hodgkin lymphoma.

The sequencing sample was made of CD4+ T cells from blood. The TCR comes from a human donor with classical Hodgkin lymphoma. The chain has TRBV23-1 and TRBJ1-6; 8 bases map to TRBD1. TRBV23-1 is an ORF, with its function uncertain. The CDR3 bases are TGCGCCACCCGAGAGCAGGGGGCGCATAATTCACCCCTCCACTTT. As protein: CATREQGAHNSPLHF.